The 14 T cell receptor beta chains given below trace back to one sample, sequenced in a study of shared clonotypes between healthy human individuals. Sequencing was performed with immunoSEQ multiplex PCR; in TCRdb, only in-frame clones are kept and a portion is missing. The sample shows over a million clones, roughly 97% of them seen only once. Sequencing was carried out using naive CD4+ T cells sorted from blood. Subset: CD45RA+ positively selected. These receptors came from a young man in good health.

J is TRBJ2-2 and V is TRBV6-5; no definite D call. V was pared by 6 bases and J by 9 bases, with 14 bases between. The germline CDR1 and CDR2 sequences are MNHEY and SVGAGI. There are 13 residues in the CDR3. DNA for the CDR3: TGTGCCAGCAGCCTCAAAGGATCACGGGAGCTGTTTTTT. Its translation: CASSLKGSRELFF.

The chain is built from TRBV5-1 and TRBJ1-1; no clear D. The germline V gene has CDR1 SGHRS and CDR2 YFSETQ. The CDR3 runs to 13 residues. Trimming shortened V by 2 bases and J by 4 bases, and 9 bases separated the two germline ends. Written as DNA, the CDR3 is TGCGCCAGCAGCTTTGAGTCCCTCACTGAAGCTTTCTTT. Its protein product is CASSFESLTEAFF.

The V gene is TRBV5-6, the J gene TRBJ2-5, with 8 bases identical to TRBD2. The CDR3 extends over 17 amino acids. The junction had 11 bases not matched to a gene; V was cut back by 1 base and J by 3 bases. Germline loops: CDR1 SGHDT, CDR2 YYEEEE. The CDR3 DNA follows: TGTGCCAGCAGCTTGTCACCGGGACTAGTCAACAAAGAGACCCAGTACTTC. It encodes CASSLSPGLVNKETQYF.

This chain links TRBV13 with TRBJ2-5; 7 nucleotides agree with TRBD1. The germline V gene encodes CDR1 PRHDT and CDR2 FYEKMQ (reference sequence). CDR3 size: 13 residues. Losses at the gene ends were 6 bases for V and 1 base for J; bases not matched to a gene: 2. This CDR3 is CASSGTVQETQYF. The DNA for the CDR3 is TGTGCCAGCAGTGGGACAGTCCAAGAGACCCAGTACTTC.

The sample holds a few counts of this clone. This same CDR3 is encoded by further DNA sequences in the sample. This CDR3 reads CASSFGRNTGELFF. The DNA for the CDR3 is TGTGCCAGCAGTTTTGGTAGGAACACCGGGGAGCTGTTTTTT. The genes are TRBV28 and TRBJ2-2, with no clear D. CDR3 length equals 14 residues. Trimming took off 3 bases at V and 1 base at J, with 6 bases between the two ends. CDR1 is MDHEN, CDR2 SYDVKM, per germline.

The chain is built from TRBV27 and TRBJ1-1; 10 bases agree with TRBD1. Germline V lookup: CDR1 MNHEY, CDR2 SMNVEV (reference sequence). J lost 0 bases, V lost 2 bases, and 15 bases had no gene match. This CDR3 spans 20 amino acids. CDR3 in amino acids: CASSLPPQPGQGIMNTEAFF. The CDR3 DNA follows: TGTGCCAGCAGTTTACCTCCTCAACCGGGACAGGGGATTATGAACACTGAAGCTTTCTTT.

This clone was detected a few times. The chain has TRBV5-5 and TRBJ1-5, with D tentatively TRBD1 (5 bases). V dropped 2 bases and J dropped 3 bases, with 12 bases sitting between them. Germline loops: CDR1 SGHKS, CDR2 YYEKEE (reference sequence). The CDR3 consists of 15 residues. The CDR3 loop reads CASSFRGITNQPQHF. The DNA of the CDR3 is TGTGCCAGCAGCTTTAGGGGAATTACCAATCAGCCCCAGCATTTT.

This rearrangement joins TRBV2 to TRBJ2-7; TRBD2 aligns across 7 bases. CDR1 is SNHLY, CDR2 FYNNEI, per germline. This CDR3 contains 15 residues. Losses at the gene ends were 3 bases for V and 0 bases for J; bases not matched to a gene: 5. CDR3: CASSDASGSSYEQYF. CDR3 coding DNA: TGTGCCAGCAGTGATGCTAGCGGAAGCTCCTACGAGCAGTACTTC.

The chain recombines TRBV6-1 with TRBJ1-1, with D possibly being TRBD1 (5 bases). Germline V gene sequence: CDR1 MNHNS, CDR2 SASEGT. The V end was cut by 2 bases, the J end by 7 bases, with 14 bases between. The CDR3 spans 14 residues. CDR3 coding DNA: TGTGCCAGCAGTGAAAGTTCTTGGACAATTGAAGCTTTCTTT. Protein: CASSESSWTIEAFF.

The V and J genes are TRBV6-1 and TRBJ2-7; TRBD1 might be the D (6 bases). CDR3 size: 14 residues. The germline gives CDR1 MNHNS, CDR2 SASEGT. The V end was cut by 4 bases, the J end by 2 bases, with 12 bases between. This CDR3 reads CASSVQGSTYEQYF. CDR3 in DNA: TGTGCCAGCAGTGTTCAGGGGTCTACCTACGAGCAGTACTTC.

This clone was counted once. The chain recombines TRBV4-1 with TRBJ1-3; 7 bases map to TRBD1. The CDR3 is 17 residues long. Unmatched junction bases numbered 9, after V lost 1 base and J lost 3 bases. Germline V gene lookup returns CDR1 MGHRA and CDR2 YSYEKL. The CDR3 DNA follows: TGCGCCAGCAGCCAAGCGTTGGAGGGACAGCTTGGAAACACCATATATTTT. Protein: CASSQALEGQLGNTIYF.

V and J are TRBV5-5 and TRBJ2-3, with D uncertain. The CDR3 has 15 residues. From germline, CDR1 is SGHKS and CDR2 YYEKEE (reference sequence). Trimming took 1 base from V and 0 from J, leaving 9 bases between them. The CDR3 reads CASSLSATSTDTQYF. The CDR3 DNA reads TGTGCCAGCAGCTTGAGCGCTACTAGCACAGATACGCAGTATTTT.

This clone was counted once. This chain joins TRBV28 and TRBJ2-1; D is undetermined. The CDR3 runs 16 residues. Germline CDR1 and CDR2: MDHEN and SYDVKM. V was cut by 3 bases and J by 6 bases, with 18 bases left in between. The CDR3 protein is CASSLVYPTVGNEQFF. CDR3 nucleotide sequence: TGTGCCAGCAGTTTGGTATACCCGACCGTGGGCAATGAGCAGTTCTTC.

The V and J genes are TRBV19 and TRBJ2-2; D is possibly TRBD2 (5 bases). V lost 4 bases, J lost 1 base, and 10 bases lay in between. The CDR3 loop spans 15 amino acids. From germline, CDR1 is LNHDA and CDR2 SQIVND (reference sequence). Here the CDR3 reads CASSTPGMNTGELFF. For the CDR3, the DNA is TGTGCCAGTAGTACCCCGGGGATGAACACCGGGGAGCTGTTTTTT.